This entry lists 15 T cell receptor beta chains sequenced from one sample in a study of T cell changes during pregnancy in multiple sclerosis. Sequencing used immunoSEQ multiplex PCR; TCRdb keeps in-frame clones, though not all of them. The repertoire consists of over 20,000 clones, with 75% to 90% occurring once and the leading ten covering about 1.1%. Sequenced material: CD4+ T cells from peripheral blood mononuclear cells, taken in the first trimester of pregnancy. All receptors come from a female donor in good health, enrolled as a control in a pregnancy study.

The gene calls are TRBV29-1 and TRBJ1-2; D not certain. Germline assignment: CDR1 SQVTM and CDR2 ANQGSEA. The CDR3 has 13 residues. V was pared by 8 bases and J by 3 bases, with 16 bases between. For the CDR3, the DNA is TGCAGCTACGAGGGTGGGGTGGACTATGGCTACACCTTC. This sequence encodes CSYEGGVDYGYTF.

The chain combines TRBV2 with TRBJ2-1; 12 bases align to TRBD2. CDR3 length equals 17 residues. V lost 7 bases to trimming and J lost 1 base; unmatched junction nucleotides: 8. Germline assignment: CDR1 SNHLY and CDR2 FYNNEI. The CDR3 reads CASIRLAGGSSYNEQFF. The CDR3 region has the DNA TGTGCCAGCATACGGCTAGCGGGGGGGTCTTCCTACAATGAGCAGTTCTTC.

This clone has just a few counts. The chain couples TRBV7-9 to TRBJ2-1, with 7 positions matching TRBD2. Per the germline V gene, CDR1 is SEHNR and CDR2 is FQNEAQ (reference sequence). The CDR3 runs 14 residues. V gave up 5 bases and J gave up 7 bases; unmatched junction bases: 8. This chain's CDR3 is CASSPRLAGNEQFF. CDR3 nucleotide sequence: TGTGCCAGCAGCCCCCGACTAGCTGGGAATGAGCAGTTCTTC.

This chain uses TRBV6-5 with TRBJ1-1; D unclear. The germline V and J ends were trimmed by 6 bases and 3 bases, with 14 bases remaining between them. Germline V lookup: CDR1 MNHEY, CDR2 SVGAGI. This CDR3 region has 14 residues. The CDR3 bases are TGTGCCAGCAGCCCTAGGACTGATTACACTGAAGCTTTCTTT. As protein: CASSPRTDYTEAFF.

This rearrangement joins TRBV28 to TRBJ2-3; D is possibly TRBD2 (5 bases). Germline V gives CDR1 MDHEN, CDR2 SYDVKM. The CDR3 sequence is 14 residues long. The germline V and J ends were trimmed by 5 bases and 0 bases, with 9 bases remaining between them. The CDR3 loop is CASSKGGSTDTQYF. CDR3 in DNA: TGTGCCAGCAGTAAGGGCGGGAGCACAGATACGCAGTATTTT.

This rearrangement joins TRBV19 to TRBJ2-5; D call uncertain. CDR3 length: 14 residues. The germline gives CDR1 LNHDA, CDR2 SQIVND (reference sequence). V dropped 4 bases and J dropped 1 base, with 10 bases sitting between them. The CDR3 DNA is TGTGCCAGTAGTAATGGAGTAGGCCAAGAGACCCAGTACTTC. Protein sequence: CASSNGVGQETQYF. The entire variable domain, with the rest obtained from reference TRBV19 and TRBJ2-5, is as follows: DGGITQSPKYLFRKEGQNVTLSCEQNLNHDAMYWYRQDPGQGLRLIYYSQIVNDFQKGDIAEGYSVSREKKESFPLTVTSAQKNPTAFYLCASSNGVGQETQYFGPGTRLLVL.

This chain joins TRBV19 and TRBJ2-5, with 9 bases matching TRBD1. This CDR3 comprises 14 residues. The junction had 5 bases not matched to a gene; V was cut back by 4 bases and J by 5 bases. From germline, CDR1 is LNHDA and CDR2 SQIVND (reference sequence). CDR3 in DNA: TGTGCCAGTAGTACAACAGGGGGCTCGGAGACCCAGTACTTC. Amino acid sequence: CASSTTGGSETQYF.

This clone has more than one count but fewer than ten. The DNA for the CDR3 is TGTGCCAGCAGTCCCCCGAGGGGGGGTCTTGGCTACACCTTC. Protein sequence: CASSPPRGGLGYTF. V and J are TRBV27 and TRBJ1-2, with D tentatively TRBD1 (6 bases). V was trimmed by 5 bases and J by 7 bases, leaving 17 bases between them. The V gene's germline CDR1 is MNHEY and CDR2 SMNVEV (reference sequence). The CDR3 is 14 residues long.

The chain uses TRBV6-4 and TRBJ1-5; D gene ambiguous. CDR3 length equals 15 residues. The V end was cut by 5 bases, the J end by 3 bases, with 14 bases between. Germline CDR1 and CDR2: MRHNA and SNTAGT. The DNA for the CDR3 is TGTGCCAGCAGTCCACCAGGCCCAGTCAATCAGCCCCAGCATTTT. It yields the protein CASSPPGPVNQPQHF.

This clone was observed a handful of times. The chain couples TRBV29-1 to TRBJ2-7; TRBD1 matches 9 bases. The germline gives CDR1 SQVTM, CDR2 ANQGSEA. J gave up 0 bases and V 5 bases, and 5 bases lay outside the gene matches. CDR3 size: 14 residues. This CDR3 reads CSVSGTGPSYEQYF. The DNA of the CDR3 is TGCAGCGTTTCCGGGACAGGGCCCTCCTACGAGCAGTACTTC.

The CDR3 nucleotides are TGCGCCAGCAGCTTGGCCCTAAACCAAGAGACCCAGTACTTC. Protein sequence: CASSLALNQETQYF. This sequence joins TRBV5-1 and TRBJ2-5; D is ambiguous. Trimming left V 0 bases short and J 0 bases short, with 6 bases between. Germline V gives CDR1 SGHRS, CDR2 YFSETQ. CDR3 length: 14 amino acids.

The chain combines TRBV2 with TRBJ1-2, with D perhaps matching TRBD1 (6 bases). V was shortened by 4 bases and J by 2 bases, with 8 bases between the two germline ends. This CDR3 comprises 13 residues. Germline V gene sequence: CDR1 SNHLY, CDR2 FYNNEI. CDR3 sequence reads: CASSAGQNYGYTF. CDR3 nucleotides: TGTGCCAGCAGTGCCGGACAGAACTATGGCTACACCTTC.

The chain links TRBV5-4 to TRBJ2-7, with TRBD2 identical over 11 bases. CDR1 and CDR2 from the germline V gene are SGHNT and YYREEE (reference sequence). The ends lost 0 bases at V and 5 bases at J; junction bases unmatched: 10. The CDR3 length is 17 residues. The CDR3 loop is CASSLDHGSSGRNEQYF. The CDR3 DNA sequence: TGTGCCAGCAGCTTGGATCATGGGTCTAGCGGGAGGAACGAGCAGTACTTC.

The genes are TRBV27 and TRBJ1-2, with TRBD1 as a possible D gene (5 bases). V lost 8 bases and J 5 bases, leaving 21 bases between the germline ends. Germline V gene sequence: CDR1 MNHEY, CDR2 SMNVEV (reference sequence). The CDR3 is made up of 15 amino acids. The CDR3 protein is CASGTLGRAGYGYTF. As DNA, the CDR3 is TGTGCCAGCGGTACTCTGGGCAGGGCTGGATATGGCTACACCTTC.

The CDR3 nucleotides read TGTGCCAGTAACTACGGGGGGGGAGGCCCGGAGCAGTTCTTC. As protein: CASNYGGGGPEQFF. The V call is TRBV19, the J call TRBJ2-1, with TRBD2 matching over 8 bases. The CDR3 length is 14 residues. V shed 7 bases and J 10 bases; nucleotides not matched to a gene: 12. The germline V gene encodes CDR1 LNHDA and CDR2 SQIVND (reference sequence).